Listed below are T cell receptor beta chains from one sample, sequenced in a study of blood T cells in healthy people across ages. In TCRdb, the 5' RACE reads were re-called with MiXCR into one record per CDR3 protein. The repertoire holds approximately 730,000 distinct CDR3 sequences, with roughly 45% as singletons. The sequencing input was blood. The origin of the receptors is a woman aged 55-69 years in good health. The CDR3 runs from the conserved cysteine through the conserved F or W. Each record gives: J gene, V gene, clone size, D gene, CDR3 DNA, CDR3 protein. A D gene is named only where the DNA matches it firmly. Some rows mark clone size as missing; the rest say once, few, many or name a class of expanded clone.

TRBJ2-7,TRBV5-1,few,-,TGCGCCAGCAGCTTGGCAGAGACAGACTACGAGCAGTACTTC,CASSLAETDYEQYF
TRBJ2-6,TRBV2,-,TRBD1,TGTGCCAGCAGTGTGGGACAGGGACGCTCTGGGGCCAACGTCCTGACTTTC,CASSVGQGRSGANVLTF
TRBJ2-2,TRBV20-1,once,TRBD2,TGCAGTGCTAGACGGTCCCTAGCGGGGGAACGGTCCGGGGAGCTGTTTTTT,CSARRSLAGERSGELFF
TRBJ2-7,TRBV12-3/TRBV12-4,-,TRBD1,TGTGCCAGCAGTTCCCCTCGGGGGACAGGGGTCGAGCAGTACTTC,CASSSPRGTGVEQYF
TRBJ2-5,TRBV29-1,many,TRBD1,TGCAGCGGCAGACAGGGTGGAGAGACCCAGTACTTC,CSGRQGGETQYF
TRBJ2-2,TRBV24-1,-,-,TGTGCCACCAGTGACGCCGCGAACACCGGGGAGCTGTTTTTT,CATSDAANTGELFF
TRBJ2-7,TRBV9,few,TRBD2,TGTGCCAGCAGCGTGTCTAGCGGGGATTCCTACGAGCAGTACTTC,CASSVSSGDSYEQYF
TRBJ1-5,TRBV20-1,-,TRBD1,TGCAGTGCTAGAAAAAGCGGGACAGATAGCAATCAGCCCCAGCATTTT,CSARKSGTDSNQPQHF
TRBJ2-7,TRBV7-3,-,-,TGTGCCAGCAGCTTAATGGGGGGCTCCTACAATGAGCAGTACTTC,CASSLMGGSYNEQYF
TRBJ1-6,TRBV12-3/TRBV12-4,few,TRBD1,TGTGCCAGCAGTTTGGGGACAGGGTCACCCCTCCACTTT,CASSLGTGSPLHF
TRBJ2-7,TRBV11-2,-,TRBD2,TGTGCCAGCAGCTCCTGGACTAGCGGGAAAATTTACGAGCAGTACTTC,CASSSWTSGKIYEQYF
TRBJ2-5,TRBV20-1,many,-,TGCAGTGCTAGAGATCTGCGGCTAGCCGAAGAGACCCAGTACTTC,CSARDLRLAEETQYF
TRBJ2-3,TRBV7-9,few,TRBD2,TGTGCCAGCAGCTTACTGGCTAGCGGGGGAGATACGCAGTATTTT,CASSLLASGGDTQYF
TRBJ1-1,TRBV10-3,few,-,TGTGCCTCGACCGTCTCAGGACAGATTAACACTGAAGCTTTCTTT,CASTVSGQINTEAFF
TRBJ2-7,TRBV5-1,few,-,TGCGCCAGCAGCTCATCTATAGCACATCGGGAAGAGCAGTACTTC,CASSSSIAHREEQYF
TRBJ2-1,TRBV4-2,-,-,TGTGCCAGCAGCCCCACCGGCCTTACCGGGGCCTACAATGAGCAGTTCTTC,CASSPTGLTGAYNEQFF
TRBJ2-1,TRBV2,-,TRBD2,TGTGCCAGCAGGGGCGAAGCGGGAGGGAGCTCCTACAATGAGCAGTTCTTC,CASRGEAGGSSYNEQFF
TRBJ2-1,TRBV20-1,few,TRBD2,TGCAGTGCTAGTCCGGGGGGGAGCTCCTACAATGAGCAGTTCTTC,CSASPGGSSYNEQFF
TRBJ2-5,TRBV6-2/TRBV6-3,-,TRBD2,TGTGCCAGCAGTTACTCCTCTAGCGGGAGTTGGAGCTCCTACAATGAGCAGTACTTC,CASSYSSSGSWSSYNEQYF
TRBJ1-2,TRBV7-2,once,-,TGTGCCAGCAGCCCCGACCCGACAGTCGCTAACTATGGCTACACCTTC,CASSPDPTVANYGYTF
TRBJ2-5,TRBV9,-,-,TGTGCCAGCAGCGGATCCACCCGACAGGCTGAGACCCAGTACTTC,CASSGSTRQAETQYF
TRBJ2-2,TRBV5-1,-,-,TGCGCCAGCAGCTTTCAGACCGGGGAGCTGTTTTTT,CASSFQTGELFF
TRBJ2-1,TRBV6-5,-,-,TGTGCCAGCAGTTACTCGATTCTCTGGAGGGACAATGAGCAGTTCTTC,CASSYSILWRDNEQFF
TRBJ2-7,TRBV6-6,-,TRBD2,TGTGCCAGCAGTGGGGCCGGGAGCGGGACCTACGAGCAGTACTTC,CASSGAGSGTYEQYF
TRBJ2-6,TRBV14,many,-,TGTGCCAGCAGCCCCCAAGCTGGGGCCAACGTCCTGACTTTC,CASSPQAGANVLTF
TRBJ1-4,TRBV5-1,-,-,TGCGCCAGCAGTCAGTCCGTTGGCGATAATGAAAAACTGTTTTTT,CASSQSVGDNEKLFF
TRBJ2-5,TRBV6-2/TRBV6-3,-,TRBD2,TGTGCCAGCAGTTACCGTAGCGGGGGGACACAAGAGACCCAGTACTTC,CASSYRSGGTQETQYF
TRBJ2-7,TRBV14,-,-,TGTGCCAGCAGCCCGACGACATTAGACTACGAGCAGTACTTC,CASSPTTLDYEQYF
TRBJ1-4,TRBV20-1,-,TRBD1,TGCAGTGCTAGGGTCTCGGGACAGGGATATGAAAAACTGTTTTTT,CSARVSGQGYEKLFF
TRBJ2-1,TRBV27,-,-,TGTGCCAGCAGTGTCGGGCAGGGTATCGGTGAGCAGTTCTTC,CASSVGQGIGEQFF
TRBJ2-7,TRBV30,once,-,TGTGCCTGGAGTCTTTATTCCGGATTTCGGGGCTACGAGCAGTACTTC,CAWSLYSGFRGYEQYF
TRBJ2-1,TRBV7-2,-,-,TGTGCCAGCAGCTTCAAGGATCGGGAGACCCAGTTCTTC,CASSFKDRETQFF
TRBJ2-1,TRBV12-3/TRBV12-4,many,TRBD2,TGTGCCAGCAGTACTAGCGGGGGGGCCAGTGAGCAGTTCTTC,CASSTSGGASEQFF
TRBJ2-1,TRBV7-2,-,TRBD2,TGTGCCAGCAGCTCTGCTAGCGGGAGCGATGAGCAGTTCTTC,CASSSASGSDEQFF
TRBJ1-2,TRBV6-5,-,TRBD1,TGTGCCAGCACCCCGGGACAGGGGATTGTTGGCTACACCTTC,CASTPGQGIVGYTF
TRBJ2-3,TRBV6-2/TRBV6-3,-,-,TGTGCCAGCGGTTTGAGGACTAACACAGATACGCAGTATTTT,CASGLRTNTDTQYF
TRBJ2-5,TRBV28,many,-,TGTGCCAGCAGTTTGAGGGCGACGGAGACCCAGTACTTC,CASSLRATETQYF
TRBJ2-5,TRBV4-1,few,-,TGCGCCAGCAGCCAAGAAGTCCGGGTGGTGGCCCAGTACTTC,CASSQEVRVVAQYF
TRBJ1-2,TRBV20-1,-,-,TGCAGTGCTAGAGAAGTAGGGTATGGCTACACCTTC,CSAREVGYGYTF
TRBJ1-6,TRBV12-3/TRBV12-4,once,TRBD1,TGTGCCAGCAGCCTGGGACAGAATTCACCCCTCCACTTT,CASSLGQNSPLHF
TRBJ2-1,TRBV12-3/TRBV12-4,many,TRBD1,TGTGCCAGCAGTCCCCGACAGGGGTTCACCAATGAGCAGTTCTTC,CASSPRQGFTNEQFF
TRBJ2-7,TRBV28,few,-,TGTGCCAGCATATTACAGGATAACTCCTACGAGCAGTACTTC,CASILQDNSYEQYF
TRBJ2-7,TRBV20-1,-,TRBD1,TGCAGTGTTGATCCGGGACAGGGGTCCTACGAGCAGTACTTC,CSVDPGQGSYEQYF
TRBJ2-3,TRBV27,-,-,TGTGCCAGCAGTCCCGACCGGGATACGCAGTATTTT,CASSPDRDTQYF
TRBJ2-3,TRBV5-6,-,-,TGTGCCAGCAGCCGCCCCTTTGTAGATACGCAGTATTTT,CASSRPFVDTQYF
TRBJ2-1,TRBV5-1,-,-,TGCGCCAGCGGAGCCGGGACCTCCTACAATGAGCAGTTCTTC,CASGAGTSYNEQFF
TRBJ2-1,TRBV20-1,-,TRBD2,TGCAGGGCTAGACCGGGACTAGCGGAATACAATGAGCAGTTCTTC,CRARPGLAEYNEQFF
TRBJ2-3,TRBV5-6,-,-,TGTGCCAGCAGCTTTCTTCTAGAGGGGGACACAGATACGCAGTATTTT,CASSFLLEGDTDTQYF